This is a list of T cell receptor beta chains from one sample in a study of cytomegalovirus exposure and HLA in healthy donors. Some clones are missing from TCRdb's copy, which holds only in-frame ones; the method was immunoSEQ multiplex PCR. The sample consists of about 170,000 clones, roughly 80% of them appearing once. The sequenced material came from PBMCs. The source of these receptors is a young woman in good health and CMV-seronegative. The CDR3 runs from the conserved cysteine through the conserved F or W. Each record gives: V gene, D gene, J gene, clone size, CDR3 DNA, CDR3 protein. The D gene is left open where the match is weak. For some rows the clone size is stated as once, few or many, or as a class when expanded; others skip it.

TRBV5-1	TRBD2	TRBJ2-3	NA	TGCGCCAGCAGCTTGGAAGTGGGACTAGCGGGAGGAAACGTTGGGAATACGCAGTATTTT	CASSLEVGLAGGNVGNTQYF
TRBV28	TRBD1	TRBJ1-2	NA	TGTGCCAGCAGACCGGGACAGAACTATGGCTACACCTTC	CASRPGQNYGYTF
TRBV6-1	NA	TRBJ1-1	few	TGTGCCAGCGGAGGTGATTTGAGTGAAGCTTTCTTT	CASGGDLSEAFF
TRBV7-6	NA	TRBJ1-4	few	TGTGCCATTTCACAGGTCGGCAATAATGAAAAACTGTTTTTT	CAISQVGNNEKLFF
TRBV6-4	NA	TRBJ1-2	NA	TGTGCCAGCAGATACGACCGGGCGGGTAATTATGGCTACACCTTC	CASRYDRAGNYGYTF
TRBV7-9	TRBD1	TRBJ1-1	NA	TGTGCCAGCAGACGGGACAGCTCGAACACTGAAGCTTTCTTT	CASRRDSSNTEAFF
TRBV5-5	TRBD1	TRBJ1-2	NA	TGTGCCAGCAGCGTCACCGGGACAGCAGATAACTATGGCTACACCTTC	CASSVTGTADNYGYTF
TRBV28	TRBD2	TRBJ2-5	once	TGTGCCAGCAGCACGGGACTAGCGGGAGGGCCAGGAGAGACCCAGTACTTC	CASSTGLAGGPGETQYF
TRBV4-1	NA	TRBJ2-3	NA	TGCGCCAGCAGCCAAGGATATGGGCGCACAGATACGCAGTATTTT	CASSQGYGRTDTQYF
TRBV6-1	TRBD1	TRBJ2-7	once	TGTGCCAGCAGTGAAAAGGGGGACAGGGTGGTGTCCCGTGTCTACGAGCAGTACTTC	CASSEKGDRVVSRVYEQYF
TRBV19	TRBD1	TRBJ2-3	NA	TGTGCCAGTAGAGATCAGGGGGCGCAAGGGGCAGATACGCAGTATTTT	CASRDQGAQGADTQYF
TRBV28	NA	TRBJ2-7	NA	TGTGCCCCTTACGAGCAGTACTTC	CAPYEQYF
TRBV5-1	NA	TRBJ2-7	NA	TGCGCCAGCAGCTTGGAGGGGCAGCTCCACGAGCAGTACTTC	CASSLEGQLHEQYF
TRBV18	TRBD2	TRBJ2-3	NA	TGTGCCAGCTCACCGGGGGTAGCGGGATCTGATACGCAGTATTTT	CASSPGVAGSDTQYF
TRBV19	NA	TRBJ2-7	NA	TGTGCCAGTAGTCCCCAGACAGGGACTGACGAGCAGTACTTC	CASSPQTGTDEQYF
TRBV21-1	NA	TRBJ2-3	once	TGTGCCAGCAGCAAAGGGGGGGACCACCGTTATGAAGATACGCAGTATTTT	CASSKGGDHRYEDTQYF
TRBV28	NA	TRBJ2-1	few	TGTGCCAGCAGTTTGGGGGGATCTGATGGGCAGTTCTTC	CASSLGGSDGQFF
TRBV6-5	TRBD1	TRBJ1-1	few	TGTGCCAGCAGTACCCCCGGACAGGGCGCTTTCTTT	CASSTPGQGAFF
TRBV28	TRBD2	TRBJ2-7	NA	TGTGCCAGCAGTTCCGGGCTAGCGGGAGGGCAAGAGCAGTACTTC	CASSSGLAGGQEQYF
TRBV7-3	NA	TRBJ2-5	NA	TGTGCCAGCAGCTTAATTGCAGGTCAGACCCAGTACTTC	CASSLIAGQTQYF
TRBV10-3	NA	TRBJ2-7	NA	TGTGCCACGGGGGATTTGGGTGAGCAGTACTTC	CATGDLGEQYF
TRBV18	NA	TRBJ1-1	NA	TGTGCCAGCTCGTCGACAGCTACTGAAGCTTTCTTT	CASSSTATEAFF
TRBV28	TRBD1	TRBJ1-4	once	TGTGCCAGCAGTTACAGGGGTGAAAAACTGTTTTTT	CASSYRGEKLFF
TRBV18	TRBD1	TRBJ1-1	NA	TGTGCCAGCTCACCTCCGACAGGGGTCACTGAAGCTTTCTTT	CASSPPTGVTEAFF
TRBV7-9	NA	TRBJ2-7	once	TGTGCCAGCAGCCGTGGGGACTTGAGAAACTACGAGCAGTACTTC	CASSRGDLRNYEQYF
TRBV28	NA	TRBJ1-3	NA	TGTGCCACCCAGGGAGGACTGGACCAAGGAAACACCATATATTTT	CATQGGLDQGNTIYF
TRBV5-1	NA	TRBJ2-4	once	TGCGCCAGCAGCCCGGTTGACGCGGACAAAAACATTCAGTACTTC	CASSPVDADKNIQYF
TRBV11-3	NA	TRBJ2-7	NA	TGTGCCAGCAGCTTAGAACAGGGAGATTCCTACGAGCAGTACTTC	CASSLEQGDSYEQYF
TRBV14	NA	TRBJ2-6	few	TGTGCCAGCAGCCACAGCTCTGGGGCCAACGTCCTGACTTTC	CASSHSSGANVLTF
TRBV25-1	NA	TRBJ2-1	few	TGTGCCAGCTCCCGGGGGAATGAGCAGTTCTTC	CASSRGNEQFF
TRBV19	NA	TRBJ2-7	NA	TGTGCCAGTAGTAAATCACCTAGCTCCTACGAGCAGTACTTC	CASSKSPSSYEQYF
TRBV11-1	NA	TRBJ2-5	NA	TGTGCCAGCAGTTTCCAAGAGGGGAGGCGACACTTC	CASSFQEGRRHF
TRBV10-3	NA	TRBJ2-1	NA	TGTGCCATCAGTGGTGATGCCGAGTACAATGAGCAGTTCTTC	CAISGDAEYNEQFF
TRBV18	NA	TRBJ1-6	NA	TGTGCCAGCTCACCACAGGCAGGACACGATTCACCCCTCCACTTT	CASSPQAGHDSPLHF
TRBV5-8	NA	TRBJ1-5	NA	TGTGCCAGCAGCTCAGGGGTTTCAGGTCAGCCCCAGCATTTT	CASSSGVSGQPQHF
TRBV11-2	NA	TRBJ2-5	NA	TGTGCCAGCAGATCTGGACGGTTCCGCCGGGGAGAGACCCAGTACTTC	CASRSGRFRRGETQYF
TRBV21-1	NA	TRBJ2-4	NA	TGTGCCAGCAGCAAAGGGGGATGGAGGTCAGGAGCGGGAGGGTTAGCCAAAAACATTCAGTACTTC	CASSKGGWRSGAGGLAKNIQYF
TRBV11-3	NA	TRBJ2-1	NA	TGTGCCAGCAGCTTAAGAGGTTCCGGTGAGCAGTTCTTC	CASSLRGSGEQFF
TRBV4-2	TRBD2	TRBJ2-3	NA	TGTGCCAGCAGCCGGCGGGGCGAGCGGGGGGGCGCCCCAGATACGCAGTATTTT	CASSRRGERGGAPDTQYF
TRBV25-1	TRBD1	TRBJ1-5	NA	TGTGCCAGCAGTGAAAACCTCGGGACAGGCAATCAGCCCCAGCATTTT	CASSENLGTGNQPQHF
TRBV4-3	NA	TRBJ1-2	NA	TGCGCCAGCAGCCCCCCCCACCAGGGTCGAAACTATGGCTACACCTTC	CASSPPHQGRNYGYTF
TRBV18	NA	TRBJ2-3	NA	TGTGCCAGCTCACCACCGGGACTTTTACACACAGATACGCAGTATTTT	CASSPPGLLHTDTQYF
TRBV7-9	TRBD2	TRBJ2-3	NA	TGTGCCAGCAGCAATAGCGGCGGGAGTACAGATACGCAGTATTTT	CASSNSGGSTDTQYF
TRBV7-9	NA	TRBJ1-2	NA	TGTGCCAGCAGCTTTGGAGGACAGTTCTATGGCTACACCTTC	CASSFGGQFYGYTF
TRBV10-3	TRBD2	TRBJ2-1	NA	TGTGCCACCATGACTAGCGGAGAGCAGTTCTTC	CATMTSGEQFF